This T cell receptor beta chain stems from a study of blood T cells in healthy people across ages (dated by TCRdb to the mid-2010s). Context from the whole study: In model experiments, template switching captured roughly one uniquely barcoded TCR beta cDNA molecule for every two T cells. The donors were divided into four age groups: young (average approximately 15 years), middle-aged (approximately 41), aged (about 62) and long-lived (roughly 82). Two additional independent replicas of 1 million unique cDNA reads from the same blood draw were analyzed for two donors (one aged 18 to 30 and one aged 80 or older). To avoid experimental bias, donors of different ages were spread randomly across the sequencing lanes. Using deep sequencing normalized with unique cDNA molecular identifiers, the study measured how TCR beta repertoire diversity changes with age. The research as a whole found: Since profiling was done on bulk unsorted PBMCs, naive and antigen-experienced compartments could not be conclusively compared. Because the CMV infection status of the donors was unknown, age-related changes in expanded clonotypes may potentially have been confounded. As age increased, observed TCR beta diversity per million T cells dropped in a roughly linear way, and a significant reduction was already evident by age about 40. Compared with the aged group, the long-lived group had more naive CD4+ T cells, fewer expanded clones and increased TCR diversity, a pattern suggesting age selection. The percentage of naive T cells measured by flow cytometry correlated strongly with observed TCR beta diversity. Estimates of total diversity from one million sequenced T cells were regarded as lower bounds and underestimates.

V and J lose 6 bases and 0 bases, and a span of 6 bases separates them. The cysteine opens and the phenylalanine closes a CDR3 of 12 amino acids. The entry retains the CDR3 DNA only, 36 bases that are in frame from base 1. CDR1 and CDR2 are drawn from the germline V gene: MNHEY, SVGEGT. The donors were roughly 38 Caucasian individuals from Russia, aged roughly 6 to 90 years, who were systemically healthy. Each donor gave around 9.8 milliliters of peripheral blood, collected into EDTA-treated Vacutainer tubes. PBMCs were isolated by Ficoll-Paque density-gradient centrifugation, with at least 6.5 million obtained per sample. Trizol reagent was used to extract total RNA from PBMCs, with at least 5.5 micrograms per sample. The percentages of naive CD45RAhigh/CD27high T cells were determined by flow cytometry on a PBMC aliquot from every donor. There are many counts of this clonotype. Its antigen has not been determined. No per-base quality is available; no much larger clone lies one base away.

Libraries were prepared through 5' RACE. The reads were generated on an Illumina HiSeq 2500. A second PCR of 7 to 11 cycles was performed with a sample-barcoded 5' primer and a J-beta primer mix. Each TCR beta cDNA molecule received a unique molecular identifier from a template-switch 5' adaptor carrying 12 random nucleotides. Each sample yielded at least 3 million CDR3-containing paired-end reads. The Mint cDNA synthesis kit, primed by a TRBC-specific oligonucleotide, was used to synthesize first-strand cDNA from all RNA. Following uracil-DNA glycosylase treatment, a first 18-cycle PCR with universal primers M1SS and BC2_uni_R was performed on all cDNA. As for how the authors treated the data: For normalization, 1 million high-quality reads were randomly selected from each sample, with every read carrying a distinct molecular identifier. Reads sharing molecular identifiers were discarded rather than binned into consensus sequences. CDR3 identification, clonotype clustering and error correction used MiTCR with a Q25 quality threshold and the strictest error-elimination algorithm. A nonparametric unseen species model with Euler transformation was used to estimate a lower bound on total TCR beta diversity. The public sequencing data were trimmed at Q25 with fastp and processed into clonotypes with MiXCR by TCRdb, which kept only in-frame beta chains. Rows merge per CDR3 protein into single entries with the most common DNA and genes. TCRdb, not the original authors, processed these V and J calls. In all, the sample holds approximately 810,000 distinct CDR3 sequences, and about 37% of those were seen once. 13% of the sample is held by the ten biggest clonotypes.

The sample consisted of blood. The V and J segments used are TRBV6-2 or TRBV6-3 and TRBJ2-7; no D gene is confidently identified. The TCR was taken from a man younger than 35 in good health. The bases are TGTGCCAGCAGCGCCAGCTCCTACGAGCAGTACTTC. It is translated as CASSASSYEQYF.